This record covers a single TCR beta chain. The donor population consisted of healthy HIV-negative adults with no recent acute infections or vaccinations. An assay was performed, and its level was deep. Sequencing was performed with immunoSEQ multiplex PCR; in TCRdb, only in-frame clones are kept and a portion is missing. The table lists some 680,000 clones, 55% to 85% of them singletons. The data were taken from a study of shared clonotypes between healthy human individuals. The CDR3 length is 14 residues. Trimming pared 7 bases from V and 4 bases from J, leaving 16 bases between. Germline values: CDR1 SQVTM, CDR2 ANQGSEA.

This sequence originates from a woman younger than 45 in good health. J is TRBJ2-2 and V is TRBV29-1; D possibly corresponds to TRBD2 (5 bases). The source material was memory CD4+ T cells sorted from blood. Subset in this sample: CD45RA-negative fraction. Written as DNA, the CDR3 is TGCAGCGCCGACGGGAACCGGGGCACCGGGGAGCTGTTTTTT. Translation gives CSADGNRGTGELFF.